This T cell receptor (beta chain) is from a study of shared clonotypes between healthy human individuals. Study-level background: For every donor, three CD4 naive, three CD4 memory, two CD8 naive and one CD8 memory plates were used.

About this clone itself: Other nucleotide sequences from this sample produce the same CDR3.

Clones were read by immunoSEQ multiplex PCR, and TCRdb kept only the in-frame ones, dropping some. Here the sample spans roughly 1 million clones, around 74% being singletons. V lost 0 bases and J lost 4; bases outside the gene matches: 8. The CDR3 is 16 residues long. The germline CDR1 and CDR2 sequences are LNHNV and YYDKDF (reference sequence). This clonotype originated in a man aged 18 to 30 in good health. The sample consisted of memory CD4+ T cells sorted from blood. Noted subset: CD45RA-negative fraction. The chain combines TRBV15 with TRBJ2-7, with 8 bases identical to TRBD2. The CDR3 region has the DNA TGTGCCACCAGCAGAGATACCCAGCGGGGGAGTTACGAGCAGTACTTC. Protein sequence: CATSRDTQRGSYEQYF.